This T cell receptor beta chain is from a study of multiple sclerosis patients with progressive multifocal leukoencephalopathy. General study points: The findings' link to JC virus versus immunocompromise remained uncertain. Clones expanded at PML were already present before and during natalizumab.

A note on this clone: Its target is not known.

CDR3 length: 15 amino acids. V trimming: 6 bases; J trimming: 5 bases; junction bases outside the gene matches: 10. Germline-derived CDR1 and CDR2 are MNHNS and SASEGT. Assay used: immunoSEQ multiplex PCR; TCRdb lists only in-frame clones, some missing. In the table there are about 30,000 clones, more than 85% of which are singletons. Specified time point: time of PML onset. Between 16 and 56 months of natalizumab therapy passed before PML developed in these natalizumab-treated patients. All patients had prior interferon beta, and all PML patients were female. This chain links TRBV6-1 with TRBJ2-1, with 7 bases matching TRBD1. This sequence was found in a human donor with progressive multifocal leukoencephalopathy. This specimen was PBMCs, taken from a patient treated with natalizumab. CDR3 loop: CASSARGLANNEQFF. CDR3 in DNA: TGTGCCAGCAGCGCCAGGGGGTTGGCAAACAATGAGCAGTTCTTC.